The rows below give T cell receptor beta chains drawn from one sample of a study of molecular identifiers for immune sequencing clone quantification. TCRdb fed the PCR reads into MiXCR, producing one record per CDR3 protein. The data hold roughly 320,000 distinct CDR3 sequences, with roughly 23% observed a single time. Input material: naive CD8+ T cells from blood, with Jurkat cell RNA spiked in. These receptor sequences come from a human donor in good health. Some libraries in this study had Jurkat cell RNA spiked in. CDR3s include the opening cysteine and the closing phenylalanine or tryptophan. Each record gives: CDR3 length, D gene, clone size, J gene, V gene, CDR3 protein, CDR3 DNA. A D gene is named only where the DNA matches it firmly. Part of the rows lack a size; the others show once, few, many or a class for expanded clones.

19 | NA | few | TRBJ2-6 | TRBV12-3/TRBV12-4 | CASSLAPGGEDSGANVLTF | TGTGCCAGCAGTTTGGCCCCAGGAGGCGAGGACTCTGGGGCCAACGTCCTGACTTTC
12 | NA | NA | TRBJ2-2 | TRBV19 | CASSIATGELFF | TGTGCCAGTAGTATAGCAACCGGGGAGCTGTTTTTT
16 | TRBD2 | few | TRBJ2-3 | TRBV9 | CASSVVAGGRADTQYF | TGTGCCAGCAGCGTAGTGGCGGGGGGGCGAGCAGATACGCAGTATTTT
13 | TRBD2 | many | TRBJ2-3 | TRBV19 | CASHAGGLNTQYF | TGTGCCAGCCACGCGGGGGGCCTCAATACGCAGTATTTT
12 | NA | many | TRBJ1-1 | TRBV29-1 | CSALDRGTEAFF | TGCAGCGCCCTGGATAGAGGAACTGAAGCTTTCTTT
13 | NA | many | TRBJ2-7 | TRBV4-3 | CASSLLPGNEQYF | TGCGCCAGCAGCCTGCTGCCGGGGAACGAGCAGTACTTC
14 | TRBD1 | many | TRBJ1-4 | TRBV9 | CASSADRGNEKLFF | TGTGCCAGCAGCGCAGACAGGGGCAATGAAAAACTGTTTTTT
14 | NA | many | TRBJ2-1 | TRBV30 | CAWADGRSYNEQFF | TGTGCCTGGGCCGACGGACGCTCCTACAATGAGCAGTTCTTC
11 | NA | many | TRBJ2-1 | TRBV29-1 | CSVDREYEQFF | TGCAGCGTTGACAGGGAGTATGAGCAGTTCTTC
17 | NA | many | TRBJ2-3 | TRBV4-3 | CASSQDRTADFTDTQYF | TGCGCCAGCAGCCAAGATCGGACAGCCGACTTCACAGATACGCAGTATTTT
13 | NA | many | TRBJ2-5 | TRBV30 | CAWSTGNQETQYF | TGTGCCTGGAGTACGGGGAACCAAGAGACCCAGTACTTC
13 | NA | many | TRBJ2-1 | TRBV7-2 | CASSSPDYNEQFF | TGTGCCAGCAGCTCCCCCGATTACAATGAGCAGTTCTTC
15 | NA | many | TRBJ2-7 | TRBV5-6 | CASSSAGTFLGEQYF | TGTGCCAGCAGCTCGGCAGGGACATTCCTGGGCGAGCAGTACTTC
14 | NA | few | TRBJ2-5 | TRBV6-2/TRBV6-3 | CASSQGGVSETQYF | TGTGCCAGCAGTCAAGGGGGGGTCTCAGAGACCCAGTACTTC
11 | TRBD1 | many | TRBJ2-7 | TRBV29-1 | CSVRDSYEQYF | TGCAGCGTCCGGGACAGCTACGAGCAGTACTTC
16 | TRBD1 | NA | TRBJ2-3 | TRBV9 | CASGVEQGAGTDTQYF | TGTGCCAGCGGCGTAGAACAGGGGGCTGGAACAGATACGCAGTATTTT
18 | NA | few | TRBJ2-5 | TRBV3-2 | CASSRRWWTGGWQETQYF | TGTGCCAGCAGCCGAAGATGGTGGACAGGGGGTTGGCAGGAGACCCAGTACTTC
14 | NA | many | TRBJ2-7 | TRBV27 | CASSLSGQIYEQYF | TGTGCCAGCAGTTTGTCAGGACAGATCTACGAGCAGTACTTC
13 | NA | many | TRBJ2-2 | TRBV11-2 | CASSLITTGELFF | TGTGCCAGCAGTTTAATAACGACCGGGGAGCTGTTTTTT
15 | NA | many | TRBJ1-1 | TRBV30 | CAWSLGGGSGTEAFF | TGTGCCTGGAGTTTGGGGGGCGGATCTGGCACTGAAGCTTTCTTT
14 | TRBD1 | many | TRBJ1-4 | TRBV12-3/TRBV12-4 | CASSRTGDNEKLFF | TGTGCCAGCAGCAGGACAGGGGATAATGAAAAACTGTTTTTT
17 | NA | few | TRBJ2-3 | TRBV5-1 | CASSLSNVRVSQRTQYF | TGCGCCAGCAGCTTGTCAAACGTAAGGGTCTCCCAAAGGACGCAGTATTTT
13 | NA | many | TRBJ2-5 | TRBV7-9 | CASGETIQETQYF | TGTGCCAGCGGAGAGACTATCCAAGAGACCCAGTACTTC
16 | TRBD1 | many | TRBJ1-5 | TRBV5-1 | CASSMGQLGSNQPQHF | TGCGCCAGCAGCATGGGACAGCTGGGGAGCAATCAGCCCCAGCATTTT
13 | NA | many | TRBJ2-7 | TRBV5-6 | CASTDVEGGEQYF | TGTGCCAGCACCGATGTGGAGGGCGGCGAGCAGTACTTC
15 | NA | many | TRBJ1-3 | TRBV19 | CASYGRGLSGNTIYF | TGTGCCAGTTATGGTCGGGGGCTCTCTGGAAACACCATATATTTT
14 | NA | NA | TRBJ1-1 | TRBV19 | CASSIGSGYTEAFF | TGTGCCAGTAGTATAGGGTCTGGGTACACTGAAGCTTTCTTT
12 | TRBD2 | many | TRBJ2-5 | TRBV7-8 | CASTGGAETQYF | TGTGCCAGCACCGGGGGGGCAGAGACCCAGTACTTC
14 | NA | many | TRBJ1-1 | TRBV12-3/TRBV12-4 | CASTLMGVNTEAFF | TGTGCCAGCACTCTTATGGGAGTAAACACTGAAGCTTTCTTT
13 | NA | many | TRBJ2-4 | TRBV24-1 | CATSDLTGSTQYF | TGTGCCACCAGTGATTTAACGGGCTCCACTCAGTACTTC
16 | NA | NA | TRBJ2-4 | TRBV7-9 | CASSLSTGLAKNIQYF | TGTGCCAGCAGCTTGTCTACAGGGTTAGCCAAAAACATTCAGTACTTC
17 | NA | NA | TRBJ2-1 | TRBV7-6 | CASSSARQGPASNEQFF | TGTGCCAGCAGCTCGGCCCGCCAGGGCCCCGCCTCCAATGAGCAGTTCTTC
15 | NA | many | TRBJ2-3 | TRBV11-2 | CASSLGYGSTDTQYF | TGTGCCAGCAGCTTAGGTTACGGGAGCACAGATACGCAGTATTTT
15 | NA | many | TRBJ2-1 | TRBV14 | CASSQSQGPYNEQFF | TGTGCCAGCAGCCAATCACAGGGACCCTACAATGAGCAGTTCTTC
13 | NA | few | TRBJ2-2 | TRBV24-1 | CATGEVNTGELFF | TGTGCCACCGGGGAGGTGAACACCGGGGAGCTGTTTTTT
15 | TRBD1 | many | TRBJ2-6 | TRBV12-3/TRBV12-4 | CASRSRGSGANVLTF | TGTGCCAGCAGATCCAGGGGGAGTGGGGCCAACGTCCTGACTTTC
17 | TRBD1 | many | TRBJ1-1 | TRBV20-1 | CSAPAQPGQGVNTEAFF | TGCAGTGCCCCCGCCCAACCGGGACAGGGAGTGAACACTGAAGCTTTCTTT
16 | TRBD2 | few | TRBJ2-1 | TRBV6-2/TRBV6-3 | CASSYSLRGARNEQFF | TGTGCCAGCAGTTACTCGTTGCGGGGGGCCCGCAATGAGCAGTTCTTC
12 | NA | many | TRBJ2-1 | TRBV24-1 | CATSEGYNEQFF | TGTGCCACCAGTGAAGGATACAATGAGCAGTTCTTC
15 | TRBD2 | NA | TRBJ2-3 | TRBV10-3 | CAIGTSKSGADTQYF | TGTGCCATCGGGACTAGCAAATCGGGGGCAGATACGCAGTATTTT
14 | TRBD1 | many | TRBJ1-4 | TRBV19 | CASSTTGSNEKLFF | TGTGCCAGTAGTACGACAGGGTCCAATGAAAAACTGTTTTTT
13 | NA | many | TRBJ2-2 | TRBV29-1 | CSAEKENTGELFF | TGCAGCGCCGAGAAGGAGAACACCGGGGAGCTGTTTTTT
14 | NA | many | TRBJ1-2 | TRBV29-1 | CSVILRDTYYGYTF | TGCAGCGTGATCCTCCGGGACACTTACTATGGCTACACCTTC
14 | NA | many | TRBJ2-7 | TRBV7-9 | CASRFENYDYEQYF | TGTGCCAGCAGGTTCGAGAACTATGACTACGAGCAGTACTTC
13 | NA | NA | TRBJ2-7 | TRBV27 | CASSFMGGYEQYF | TGTGCCAGCAGTTTCATGGGGGGCTACGAGCAGTACTTC
14 | NA | many | TRBJ2-1 | TRBV4-3 | CASSPGTSYNEQFF | TGCGCCAGCAGCCCCGGGACCTCCTACAATGAGCAGTTCTTC
19 | TRBD2 | NA | TRBJ2-3 | TRBV9 | CATHLRGAPSGGPKDTQYF | TGTGCCACCCACCTACGGGGAGCCCCGTCGGGAGGGCCCAAAGATACGCAGTATTTT